Below, 5 T cell receptor beta chains from the same sample are listed, as sequenced in a study of CD8+ T cells in alopecia areata. RNA was extracted and reverse transcribed into cDNA as the sequencing template. Clones were read by immunoSEQ multiplex PCR, and TCRdb kept only the in-frame ones, dropping some. The sample lists 200,000 or so clones; around 50% were seen once. Sequencing input: CD8+ T cells sorted from blood. The origin of the receptors is a human donor in good health.

This clone was seen once. The chain carries TRBV25-1 and TRBJ1-1; D not resolved. Germline V CDR1 and CDR2: MGHDK, SYGVNS. The CDR3 runs to 14 residues. Trimming removed 1 base from V and 1 base from J, with 7 bases in between. The DNA of the CDR3 is TGTGCCAGCAGTGAATGGGGAGGGAACACTGAAGCTTTCTTT. Protein sequence: CASSEWGGNTEAFF. Drawing the rest from reference TRBV25-1 and TRBJ1-1, the complete variable domain is EADIYQTPRYLVIGTGKKITLECSQTMGHDKMYWYQQDPGMELHLIHYSYGVNSTEKGDLSSESTVSRIRTEHFPLTLESARPSHTSQYLCASSEWGGNTEAFFGQGTRLTVV.

This rearrangement joins TRBV27 to TRBJ2-3; D may be TRBD1 (6 bases). Trimming stripped 5 bases from V and 1 base from J, with 13 bases between. Germline CDR1 is MNHEY and CDR2 is SMNVEV (reference sequence). CDR3 length: 15 residues. The CDR3: CASSTAYRGTDTQYF. The CDR3 DNA follows: TGTGCCAGCAGTACCGCTTACAGGGGCACAGATACGCAGTATTTT.

V usage is TRBV28 and J usage is TRBJ2-7; no reliable D call. Germline V gene lookup returns CDR1 MDHEN and CDR2 SYDVKM. The CDR3 covers 12 residues. Trimming left V 1 base short and J 7 bases short, with 8 bases between. The CDR3 reads CASSLSAREQYF. Here the CDR3 DNA reads TGTGCCAGCAGTTTATCGGCCCGTGAGCAGTACTTC. Variable domain in full (rest from reference TRBV28 and TRBJ2-7): DVKVTQSSRYLVKRTGEKVFLECVQDMDHENMFWYRQDPGLGLRLIYFSYDVKMKEKGDIPEGYSVSREKKERFSLILESASTNQTSMYLCASSLSAREQYFGPGTRLTVT.

The chain has TRBV6-5 and TRBJ2-3; tentatively, D is TRBD2 (6 bases). This CDR3 contains 14 residues. The germline V gene has CDR1 MNHEY and CDR2 SVGAGI. Deletions cut 2 bases from V and 5 bases from J, with 11 bases between. The CDR3 DNA is TGTGCCAGCAGTTACCCTGGGGACTTAGATACGCAGTATTTT. Protein product: CASSYPGDLDTQYF.

This sequence joins TRBV27 and TRBJ2-5, with D unresolved. V was cut by 2 bases and J by 0 bases, with 7 bases left in between. CDR1 is MNHEY, CDR2 SMNVEV, per germline (reference sequence). The CDR3 length is 14 residues. CDR3 in DNA: TGTGCCAGCAGTTTAGGTTGGGACCAAGAGACCCAGTACTTC. Amino acid sequence: CASSLGWDQETQYF.